This T cell receptor (beta chain) was observed in a study of T cells after posttransplantation cyclophosphamide. General study points: Donor CD8+ memory clones often dominated recipient blood repertoires at later times. TRB overlap between skin or GI tissue T cells and blood was limited. After PTCy, TRB diversity resembled that of CNI/methotrexate controls.

Here immunoSEQ multiplex PCR was the method, and the copy in TCRdb shows in-frame clones only, minus some. Counted here are around 43,000 clones, roughly nine tenths occurring once; the ten biggest clones make up around 3.1%. This CDR3 region has 12 residues. Germline V gene data show CDR1 as SEHNR and CDR2 as FQNEAQ (reference sequence). V was pared by 5 bases and J by 5 bases, with 9 bases between. Peripheral blood was collected from the related graft donor on the marrow donation day. For this clone: Its antigen is undetermined.

The clonotype was recovered from a woman in her forties or fifties in good health and a related stem cell transplant donor. The rearrangement uses TRBV7-9 and TRBJ1-1; D not certain. The sequencing sample was made of PBMCs. The CDR3 region has the DNA TGTGCCAGCAGCCCCGCGGTTACTGAAGCTTTCTTT. Translation: CASSPAVTEAFF.